One sample yielded the 14 T cell receptor beta chains listed below, sequenced in a study of CD8 T cells in Susac syndrome. Random-hexamer reverse transcription was applied to 0.5 to 1 ug RNA. TCRdb reanalysed the immunoSEQ multiplex PCR reads using MiXCR and keeps one entry per CDR3 protein. The sample carries 250,000 to 300,000 distinct CDR3 sequences, about 85% recorded once. Sequences were obtained from CD8+ T cells from PBMCs. The receptor set was obtained from a human donor with multiple sclerosis.

The V gene is TRBV6-1, the J gene TRBJ2-1; D call uncertain. The CDR3 spans 12 residues. Trimming removed 4 bases from V and 7 bases from J, with 8 bases in between. From germline, CDR1 is MNHNS and CDR2 SASEGT. This CDR3 is CASSVRLNEQFF. CDR3 coding DNA: TGTGCCAGCAGTGTCCGTCTGAATGAGCAGTTCTTC.

This rearrangement joins TRBV19 to TRBJ2-3, with D tentatively TRBD1 (5 bases). The V end lost 2 bases, the J end lost 2 bases, and 11 bases lay between the germline ends. CDR1 and CDR2 (germline): LNHDA, SQIVND (reference sequence). This CDR3 has 15 residues. CDR3 DNA sequence: TGTGCCAGTAGTATATCAGGGCGGTTCACAGATACGCAGTATTTT. The encoded protein is CASSISGRFTDTQYF.

The V call is TRBV28, the J call TRBJ2-7; 11 nucleotides match TRBD2. Losses at the gene ends were 3 bases for V and 4 bases for J; bases not matched to a gene: 8. This CDR3 comprises 16 residues. CDR1 is MDHEN, CDR2 SYDVKM, per germline. The CDR3 region is CASSFTLAGGRYEQYF. The DNA of the CDR3 is TGTGCCAGCAGTTTTACGCTAGCGGGAGGCCGGTACGAGCAGTACTTC. The variable domain in full, completed from reference TRBV28 and TRBJ2-7, reads DVKVTQSSRYLVKRTGEKVFLECVQDMDHENMFWYRQDPGLGLRLIYFSYDVKMKEKGDIPEGYSVSREKKERFSLILESASTNQTSMYLCASSFTLAGGRYEQYFGPGTRLTVT.

The chain joins TRBV5-1 to TRBJ2-1; 7 bases are shared with TRBD2. The CDR3 sequence is 14 residues long. V was clipped by 2 bases and J by 5 bases; unmatched bases: 4. Germline CDR1 SGHRS, CDR2 YFSETQ. For the CDR3, the DNA is TGCGCCAGCAGCTTCAGCGGGACCCACAATGAGCAGTTCTTC. This translates into CASSFSGTHNEQFF.

This chain joins TRBV28 and TRBJ1-6; weak D call: TRBD1 (5 bases). The CDR3 totals 14 residues. V was trimmed by 7 bases and J by 10 bases, leaving 17 bases between them. Germline V gene lookup returns CDR1 MDHEN and CDR2 SYDVKM. This chain's CDR3 is CASMGPDSWSPLHF. The CDR3 DNA reads TGTGCCAGCATGGGGCCTGATTCCTGGTCACCCCTCCACTTT.

The gene calls are TRBV27 and TRBJ2-7, with TRBD1 as a possible D gene (6 bases). The CDR3 has 16 amino acids. The germline gives CDR1 MNHEY, CDR2 SMNVEV (reference sequence). Trimming took 0 bases from V and 4 from J, leaving 16 bases between them. CDR3 bases: TGTGCCAGCAGTTTATCAAAGGGGGATGAACCTTACGAGCAGTACTTC. Amino acids: CASSLSKGDEPYEQYF.

DNA of the CDR3: TGCAGCGTTGAAATCGGCGGAGCCTACGAGCAGTACTTC. Translation gives CSVEIGGAYEQYF. The rearrangement joins TRBV29-1 to TRBJ2-7; D ambiguous. CDR1 and CDR2 from the germline V gene are SQVTM and ANQGSEA. The V and J ends lost 2 bases and 2 bases respectively, with 10 bases between them. The CDR3 is 13 amino acids.

Details on this clonotype: Germline and junction disagree at one end, which may indicate a read error. The chain joins TRBV30 to TRBJ2-7; D uncertain. This CDR3 is 11 amino acids long. Germline loops: CDR1 GTSNPN, CDR2 SVGIG (reference sequence). The CDR3, as DNA: TGTGCCTGGAGGAGCTCCTACGAGCAGCACTTC. Translated: CAWRSSYEQHF.

The chain carries TRBV9 and TRBJ2-1, with 9 bases fitting TRBD2. V shed 5 bases and J 6 bases; nucleotides not matched to a gene: 9. CDR1 is SGDLS and CDR2 is YYNGEE in the germline V gene. The length of the CDR3 is 15 residues. CDR3 coding DNA: TGTGCCAGCAGTCCAACCGGGACTAGCAGCAATGAGCAGTTCTTC. Its translation is CASSPTGTSSNEQFF.

The gene calls are TRBV4-1 and TRBJ1-6; 7 bases align to TRBD1. Per germline, CDR1 MGHRA and CDR2 YSYEKL. CDR3 size: 14 residues. J gave up 7 bases and V 4 bases, and 4 bases lay outside the gene matches. The CDR3: CASSLRQGNSPLHF. The CDR3 DNA reads TGCGCCAGCAGCCTCCGACAGGGAAATTCACCCCTCCACTTT.

J is TRBJ2-1 and V is TRBV29-1; possible D gene TRBD2, 5 bases. Trimming took off 1 base at V and 9 bases at J, with 10 bases between the two ends. The germline V gene has CDR1 SQVTM and CDR2 ANQGSEA. The CDR3 loop spans 12 amino acids. The CDR3 reads CSVEVVGIEQFF. For the CDR3, the DNA is TGCAGCGTTGAAGTTGTCGGGATTGAGCAGTTCTTC.

The chain couples TRBV9 to TRBJ2-2, with D possibly being TRBD2 (5 bases). The CDR3 loop spans 13 amino acids. Between the trimmed V and J ends, which lost 3 bases and 6 bases, there was a span of 9 bases. Germline V gene lookup returns CDR1 SGDLS and CDR2 YYNGEE. The CDR3 sequence is CASSEASPGELFF. The CDR3 DNA reads as TGTGCCAGCAGCGAGGCTAGCCCCGGGGAGCTGTTTTTT.

This chain uses TRBV24-1 with TRBJ1-2; D possibly corresponds to TRBD1 (6 bases). V lost 0 bases to trimming and J lost 2 bases, with 6 bases between them. Per germline, CDR1 KGHDR and CDR2 SFDVKD. CDR3 length equals 14 residues. CDR3 nucleotide sequence: TGTGCCACCAGTGATTTGCAGGGGAACTATGGCTACACCTTC. It is translated as CATSDLQGNYGYTF.

The V call is TRBV19, the J call TRBJ2-1; TRBD2 agrees at 8 bases. V shed 7 bases and J 6 bases; nucleotides not matched to a gene: 11. This CDR3 is 15 amino acids long. Germline CDR1 is LNHDA and CDR2 is SQIVND (reference sequence). The DNA of the CDR3 is TGTGCCAGTATGTGGGGTCTGAGCGGGAGCAATGAGCAGTTCTTC. Amino acids: CASMWGLSGSNEQFF.